The 14 T cell receptor beta chains below were found in one sample sequenced in a study of shared clonotypes between healthy human individuals. Selected positively for CCR7 and CD45RO-negative, naive CD8 cells excluded terminally differentiated effector memory CD45RA+ cells. TCRdb keeps only in-frame clones here, not all; method: immunoSEQ multiplex PCR. The sample lists 1.5 million to 2.5 million clones, about 95% occurring once. The sequencing input was naive CD8+ T cells sorted from blood. The receptors were gathered from a man aged 18 to 29 in good health.

For this clone: In the same sample, other DNA sequences code for this CDR3. The rearrangement links TRBV4-3 to TRBJ2-7, with 7 bases fitting TRBD1. The ends lost 0 bases at V and 4 bases at J; junction bases unmatched: 6. CDR3 size: 15 residues. The germline V gene has CDR1 LGHNA and CDR2 YSLEER. CDR3 sequence: CASSQDLGGGYEQYF. In DNA form, the CDR3 reads TGCGCCAGCAGCCAAGATCTAGGGGGCGGGTACGAGCAGTACTTC.

Details on this clone: Other DNA sequences from this sample encode an identical CDR3 as well. CDR3 DNA sequence: TGTGCCAGTAGTGGCTTGACCTACGAGCAGTACTTC. Translated, it gives CASSGLTYEQYF. V and J are TRBV19 and TRBJ2-7, with D uncertain. This CDR3 is 12 amino acids long. The V end lost 5 bases, the J end lost 2 bases, and 7 bases lay between the germline ends. Germline-derived CDR1 and CDR2 are LNHDA and SQIVND (reference sequence).

The chain combines TRBV6-1 with TRBJ2-1; TRBD2 agrees at 12 bases. J was trimmed by 8 bases and V by 2 bases; bases with no gene match: 1. The CDR3 runs to 14 residues. The germline gives CDR1 MNHNS, CDR2 SASEGT. In nucleotides, the CDR3 is TGTGCCAGCAGTGAAAGACTAGCGGGAGATGAGCAGTTCTTC. It yields the protein CASSERLAGDEQFF.

The chain links TRBV6-5 to TRBJ2-7; TRBD2 matches at 9 bases. Trimming removed 0 bases from V and 3 bases from J; junction bases left unmatched: 3. Germline CDR1 MNHEY, CDR2 SVGAGI. This CDR3 region has 15 residues. CDR3 DNA: TGTGCCAGCAGTTACTCGGCGGGAGGGAACTACGAGCAGTACTTC. Amino acids: CASSYSAGGNYEQYF.

The rearrangement joins TRBV19 to TRBJ2-7; no clear D. The V end was cut by 5 bases, the J end by 3 bases, with 5 bases between. CDR3 length: 11 amino acids. In germline, CDR1 is LNHDA, CDR2 SQIVND (reference sequence). CDR3 residues: CASSDFYEQYF. The CDR3, as DNA: TGTGCCAGTAGTGACTTCTACGAGCAGTACTTC.

V gene TRBV6-5 combines with J gene TRBJ1-6, with no clear D. The CDR3 contains 13 residues. The germline CDR1 and CDR2 sequences are MNHEY and SVGAGI. The V end was cut by 2 bases, the J end by 9 bases, with 8 bases between. CDR3 coding DNA: TGTGCCAGCAGTTACGGTGTGAGTTCACCCCTCCACTTT. Amino acid sequence: CASSYGVSSPLHF.

The V and J genes are TRBV6-6 and TRBJ2-2; D is possibly TRBD1 or TRBD2 (5 bases each). V lost 5 bases and J lost 1, with 14 bases in between. The germline CDR1 and CDR2 sequences are MNHNY and SVGAGI (reference sequence). The CDR3 is 16 amino acids. The chain's CDR3 is CASSRTGTWNTGELFF. In DNA form, the CDR3 reads TGTGCCAGCAGTCGAACCGGGACGTGGAACACCGGGGAGCTGTTTTTT.

Here the CDR3 reads CASSLRTGSSYEQYF. Here the CDR3 DNA reads TGTGCCAGCAGCTTACGGACAGGGAGCTCCTACGAGCAGTACTTC. The V gene is TRBV7-6, the J gene TRBJ2-7; 8 nucleotides align to TRBD1. There are 15 residues in the CDR3. J gave up 0 bases and V 2 bases, and 3 bases lay outside the gene matches. Germline values: CDR1 SGHVS, CDR2 FNYEAQ.

This sequence joins TRBV6-5 and TRBJ2-1; D uncertain. The V end was cut by 2 bases, the J end by 8 bases, with 10 bases between. The V gene's germline CDR1 is MNHEY and CDR2 SVGAGI. This CDR3 has 13 amino acids. The chain's CDR3 is CASSYRTLDEQFF. In DNA form, the CDR3 reads TGTGCCAGCAGTTACCGCACTTTGGATGAGCAGTTCTTC.

The table lists this clone with a count of one. The chain recombines TRBV4-1 with TRBJ2-7; 12 positions match TRBD2. Germline loops: CDR1 MGHRA, CDR2 YSYEKL. J lost 4 bases, V lost 4 bases, and 8 bases had no gene match. The CDR3 covers 16 residues. CDR3 sequence reads: CASSPQALAGGYEQYF. The CDR3 DNA reads as TGCGCCAGCAGCCCCCAAGCCCTAGCGGGAGGGTACGAGCAGTACTTC.

This clone was detected only once. Other DNA sequences in the same sample also yield this CDR3. This sequence joins TRBV19 and TRBJ2-7; 11 nucleotides line up with TRBD2. The trim removed 5 bases at V and 4 bases at J, leaving 4 bases unmatched. The germline V gene has CDR1 LNHDA and CDR2 SQIVND (reference sequence). The CDR3 length is 14 residues. The CDR3 DNA reads TGTGCCAGTAGTCCGGGACTAGCGGAGTACGAGCAGTACTTC. It codes for CASSPGLAEYEQYF.

The chain joins TRBV4-1 to TRBJ1-6; D ambiguous. CDR1 and CDR2 from the germline V gene are MGHRA and YSYEKL. The CDR3 spans 15 residues. V was clipped by 1 base and J by 6 bases, with 10 bases between them. DNA of the CDR3: TGCGCCAGCAGCCAAGGAGGGCGGGGTAATTCACCCCTCCACTTT. It is translated as CASSQGGRGNSPLHF.

For this clone: The same CDR3 is also encoded by other DNA sequences in this sample. This chain uses TRBV19 with TRBJ2-7, with D perhaps matching TRBD1 (5 bases). CDR1 LNHDA and CDR2 SQIVND come from the germline V gene (reference sequence). The CDR3 has 14 amino acids. The germline V and J ends were trimmed by 2 bases and 0 bases, with 8 bases remaining between them. The DNA for the CDR3 is TGTGCCAGTAGTATACAGGGTCTCTCCTACGAGCAGTACTTC. Its translation is CASSIQGLSYEQYF.

The J gene is TRBJ2-5, the V gene TRBV27; TRBD2 aligns across 10 bases. Losses at the gene ends were 6 bases for V and 6 bases for J; bases not matched to a gene: 7. The CDR3 covers 14 residues. Per germline, CDR1 MNHEY and CDR2 SMNVEV (reference sequence). Here the CDR3 reads CASSRTSGEKTQYF. CDR3 coding DNA: TGTGCCAGCAGCCGGACTAGCGGTGAAAAGACCCAGTACTTC.